The rows below give T cell receptor beta chains drawn from one sample of a study of blood T cell repertoires in COVID-19. Generated by immunoSEQ multiplex PCR, the TCRdb table keeps only in-frame clones and is missing some. The table lists approximately 190,000 clones, nearly 90% of them singletons. Sequenced: peripheral blood. Receptors were obtained from a woman aged 40 to 50 who had recovered from COVID-19. The CDR3 runs from the conserved cysteine through the conserved F or W. D genes are given only for firm matches.

d_gene: TRBD2; j_gene: TRBJ2-5; v_gene: TRBV7-3; CDR3nt: TGTGCCAGCAGCGCGTCTAGCGGGAGAACAGAGACCCAGTACTTC; CDR3aa: CASSASSGRTETQYF
d_gene: .; j_gene: TRBJ1-4; v_gene: TRBV14; CDR3nt: TGTGCCAGCAGCCCACGGACAGATGAAAAACTGTTTTTT; CDR3aa: CASSPRTDEKLFF
d_gene: TRBD2; j_gene: TRBJ2-5; v_gene: TRBV2; CDR3nt: TGTGCCAGCCGGGCTAGCGGGATGGAGACCCAGTACTTC; CDR3aa: CASRASGMETQYF
d_gene: .; j_gene: TRBJ1-2; v_gene: TRBV30; CDR3nt: TGTGCCTGGAGCCCCACAGGAATCTCTGGCTACACCTTC; CDR3aa: CAWSPTGISGYTF
d_gene: .; j_gene: TRBJ2-2; v_gene: TRBV12-3/TRBV12-4; CDR3nt: TGTGCCAGCAGTTTGGCAGTTTACGGGGAGCTGTTTTTT; CDR3aa: CASSLAVYGELFF
d_gene: TRBD1; j_gene: TRBJ1-4; v_gene: TRBV19; CDR3nt: TGTGCCAGTAGTTCGACAGGGGTGGTTAGTGAAAAACTGTTTTTT; CDR3aa: CASSSTGVVSEKLFF
d_gene: TRBD1; j_gene: TRBJ1-4; v_gene: TRBV5-1; CDR3nt: TGCGCCAGCAGCCCGGGACAGGGGTCCGCAACTAATGAAAAACTGTTTTTT; CDR3aa: CASSPGQGSATNEKLFF
d_gene: TRBD1; j_gene: TRBJ1-2; v_gene: TRBV7-9; CDR3nt: TGTGCCAGCAGCTTAGATCTGACAGGGGGCTATACCTACACCTTC; CDR3aa: CASSLDLTGGYTYTF
d_gene: .; j_gene: TRBJ2-1; v_gene: TRBV6-6; CDR3nt: TGTGCCAGCAGAGACGGATCAATAGGGACAAGCCAGTTCTTC; CDR3aa: CASRDGSIGTSQFF
d_gene: .; j_gene: TRBJ2-7; v_gene: TRBV7-9; CDR3nt: TGTGCCAGCAGCTTCCCCCGGGCCTACGAGCAGTACTTC; CDR3aa: CASSFPRAYEQYF
d_gene: .; j_gene: TRBJ1-4; v_gene: TRBV25-1; CDR3nt: TGTGCCAGCAGCCAAACACTCACAGGTTCTAATGAAAAACTGTTTTTT; CDR3aa: CASSQTLTGSNEKLFF
d_gene: .; j_gene: TRBJ2-5; v_gene: TRBV2; CDR3nt: TGTGCCAGCAGTACAACGTACCAAGAGACCCAGTACTTC; CDR3aa: CASSTTYQETQYF
d_gene: TRBD1; j_gene: TRBJ1-1; v_gene: TRBV5-1; CDR3nt: TGCGCCAGCAGCGGGGGGACAGATCCTACTGAAGCTTTCTTT; CDR3aa: CASSGGTDPTEAFF
d_gene: TRBD1; j_gene: TRBJ2-2; v_gene: TRBV4-2; CDR3nt: TGTGCCAGCAGCCGAGATAAACCGGGACAGGGGACCGGGGAGCTGTTTTTT; CDR3aa: CASSRDKPGQGTGELFF
d_gene: TRBD1; j_gene: TRBJ2-7; v_gene: TRBV7-9; CDR3nt: TGTGCCAGCAGCTTCGGGACAGGGCCCACCTACGAGCAGTACTTC; CDR3aa: CASSFGTGPTYEQYF
d_gene: .; j_gene: TRBJ2-7; v_gene: TRBV6-2/TRBV6-3; CDR3nt: TGTGCCAGCAGCACCGGGACACCGAGCTCCTACGAGCAGTACTTC; CDR3aa: CASSTGTPSSYEQYF
d_gene: TRBD2; j_gene: TRBJ2-7; v_gene: TRBV3-1/TRBV3-2; CDR3nt: TGTGCCAGCAGCCAAGAAGCGGGAGGGCCGGGTGCACACATTGGGCAGTACTTC; CDR3aa: CASSQEAGGPGAHIGQYF
d_gene: TRBD1; j_gene: TRBJ1-2; v_gene: TRBV5-1; CDR3nt: TGCGCCAGCAGCTTACTTGCAACCCGACAGGGCGAAGTCGCCTTC; CDR3aa: CASSLLATRQGEVAF
d_gene: .; j_gene: TRBJ1-5; v_gene: TRBV28; CDR3nt: TGTGCCAGCAGCCCCCCCGACAGAAGAAATCAGCCCCAGCATTTT; CDR3aa: CASSPPDRRNQPQHF
d_gene: TRBD1; j_gene: TRBJ1-3; v_gene: TRBV28; CDR3nt: TGTGCCAGCTACTCCGGGACAGGGTGGTCTGGAAACACCATATATTTT; CDR3aa: CASYSGTGWSGNTIYF
d_gene: .; j_gene: TRBJ1-5; v_gene: TRBV12-3/TRBV12-4; CDR3nt: TGTGCCAGCAGTTTAGCACAATTTCAGCCCCAGCATTTT; CDR3aa: CASSLAQFQPQHF
d_gene: TRBD2; j_gene: TRBJ2-7; v_gene: TRBV27; CDR3nt: TGTGCCAGCAGTAGACGCCCCGGGACAGCCGTGACTAGCGGGAGCTCCTACGAGCAGTACTTC; CDR3aa: CASSRRPGTAVTSGSSYEQYF